Below, 17 T cell receptor beta chains from the same sample are listed, as sequenced in a study of blood T cell repertoires in COVID-19. Assay used: immunoSEQ multiplex PCR; TCRdb lists only in-frame clones, some missing. In the table there are about 180,000 clones, more than 75% of which are singletons. Sequenced: PBMCs or T cells enriched from blood (not recorded which). The receptors originated from a woman aged 30 to 39 who had recovered from COVID-19.

This rearrangement joins TRBV19 to TRBJ1-5, with TRBD1 identical over 9 bases. V was pared by 9 bases and J by 2 bases, with 20 bases of the junction left unmatched. This CDR3 is built from 19 residues. Germline loops: CDR1 LNHDA, CDR2 SQIVND (reference sequence). The CDR3 nucleotides are TGTGCCAGCGCTCTCTTTGTCGGGACAGGGAATGATGGCAATCAGCCCCAGCATTTT. Translation gives CASALFVGTGNDGNQPQHF.

The gene calls are TRBV7-9 and TRBJ1-1, with D possibly TRBD1 on 5 matching bases. V lost 2 bases to trimming and J lost 6 bases, with 10 bases between them. The V gene's germline CDR1 is SEHNR and CDR2 FQNEAQ (reference sequence). This CDR3 is 13 amino acids long. CDR3 in DNA: TGTGCCAGCAGCTTATTATACAGGCCTGAAGCTTTCTTT. Translating gives CASSLLYRPEAFF.

This clone was detected only once. This rearrangement joins TRBV2 to TRBJ2-2, with a possible D match to TRBD1 (5 bases). The V gene lost 6 bases and the J gene lost 7 bases, with 12 bases spanning the gap. Germline assignment: CDR1 SNHLY and CDR2 FYNNEI. CDR3 length: 13 residues. The CDR3 loop is CASRQTVGGELFF. The DNA for the CDR3 is TGTGCCAGCAGACAGACAGTAGGCGGGGAGCTGTTTTTT.

The V and J genes are TRBV4-1 and TRBJ2-1, with D perhaps matching TRBD2 (6 bases). Germline V CDR1 and CDR2: MGHRA, YSYEKL. The length of the CDR3 is 16 residues. V was shortened by 3 bases and J by 2 bases, with 14 bases between the two germline ends. The CDR3 DNA reads TGCGCCAGCAGCCAGATAGCGGTTACGACCTACAATGAGCAGTTCTTC. It encodes CASSQIAVTTYNEQFF.

CDR3 bases: TGTGCCAGCAGCTTAAACTCGGCAGGAAACTATGGCTACACCTTC. Its translation: CASSLNSAGNYGYTF. The chain uses TRBV7-9 and TRBJ1-2; no clear D. Looked up from germline, CDR1 is SEHNR and CDR2 is FQNEAQ (reference sequence). The CDR3 has 15 amino acids. Trimming stripped 2 bases from V and 2 bases from J, with 12 bases between.

The rearrangement uses TRBV6-5 and TRBJ2-3; 7 positions match TRBD1. The V gene end was trimmed by 8 bases and the J gene end by 6 bases; junction bases not matched to a gene: 8. The CDR3 is made up of 13 amino acids. The germline CDR1 and CDR2 sequences are MNHEY and SVGAGI. The CDR3 is CASSGGPQDTQYF. CDR3 sequence (DNA): TGTGCCAGCTCAGGGGGTCCGCAGGATACGCAGTATTTT.

V and J are TRBV11-2 and TRBJ2-2; weak D call: TRBD1 (5 bases). This CDR3 is 14 amino acids long. The V and J ends lost 4 bases and 5 bases respectively, with 11 bases between them. The germline V gene encodes CDR1 SGHAT and CDR2 FQNNGV. CDR3 amino acids: CASSYAQGTGELFF. The CDR3 nucleotides read TGTGCCAGCAGCTACGCCCAGGGAACCGGGGAGCTGTTTTTT.

The rearrangement uses TRBV5-1 and TRBJ1-2, with 8 positions matching TRBD1. The CDR3 runs 13 residues. Germline values: CDR1 SGHRS, CDR2 YFSETQ. V dropped 4 bases and J dropped 3; count of bases not matched to a gene: 2. The CDR3 DNA sequence: TGCGCCAGCAGCCCGACAGGGGACTATGGCTACACCTTC. This translates into CASSPTGDYGYTF. Complete variable domain (other parts from reference TRBV5-1 and TRBJ1-2): KAGVTQTPRYLIKTRGQQVTLSCSPISGHRSVSWYQQTPGQGLQFLFEYFSETQRNKGNFPGRFSGRQFSNSRSEMNVSTLELGDSALYLCASSPTGDYGYTFGSGTRLTVV.

This clone was picked up a small number of times. Written as DNA, the CDR3 is TGTGCCAGTAGTATAGTAGGTACAGGGGCCAACTCCTACGAGCAGTACTTC. As protein: CASSIVGTGANSYEQYF. This chain joins TRBV19 and TRBJ2-7, with TRBD1 identical over 7 bases. Germline CDR1 LNHDA, CDR2 SQIVND (reference sequence). J gave up 0 bases and V 1 base, and 9 bases lay outside the gene matches. The CDR3 is 17 amino acids.

The rearrangement joins TRBV5-5 to TRBJ2-1; the D gene is possibly TRBD1 (6 bases). The CDR3 spans 14 residues. V was pared by 2 bases and J by 6 bases, with 12 bases between. CDR1 is SGHKS, CDR2 YYEKEE, per germline (reference sequence). CDR3 protein: CASSFLGGFNEQFF. The CDR3 nucleotides read TGTGCCAGCAGCTTCCTTGGGGGCTTCAATGAGCAGTTCTTC.

The chain links TRBV28 to TRBJ1-5, with 8 nucleotides matching TRBD1. V lost 3 bases to trimming and J lost 6 bases; unmatched junction nucleotides: 28. The CDR3 runs 22 residues. The germline V gene has CDR1 MDHEN and CDR2 SYDVKM. CDR3 residues: CASSFSLVLWAGGDFLGQPQHF. The CDR3 DNA follows: TGTGCCAGCAGTTTCTCCCTAGTCCTCTGGGCAGGGGGCGATTTTTTGGGTCAGCCCCAGCATTTT. The variable domain in full, with the rest retrieved from reference TRBV28 and TRBJ1-5, is DVKVTQSSRYLVKRTGEKVFLECVQDMDHENMFWYRQDPGLGLRLIYFSYDVKMKEKGDIPEGYSVSREKKERFSLILESASTNQTSMYLCASSFSLVLWAGGDFLGQPQHFGDGTRLSIL.

V is TRBV9 and J is TRBJ2-2, with 9 bases aligning to TRBD1. Germline-derived CDR1 and CDR2 are SGDLS and YYNGEE. There are 15 residues in the CDR3. The V and J ends lost 3 bases and 8 bases, in that order; junction bases with no gene match: 8. The CDR3 sequence is CASSGGQGGPGELFF. The CDR3 nucleotides are TGTGCCAGCAGCGGGGGACAGGGAGGTCCGGGGGAGCTGTTTTTT.

This chain joins TRBV3-1 (or the pseudogene TRBV3-2) and TRBJ2-1; 10 positions match TRBD2. In germline, CDR1 is LGHDT, CDR2 YNNKEL (reference sequence). CDR3 length: 16 residues. J was trimmed by 6 bases and V by 0 bases; bases with no gene match: 5. This CDR3 reads CASSQESSGRANEQFF. The CDR3 DNA reads as TGTGCCAGCAGCCAAGAAAGCAGCGGGAGGGCCAATGAGCAGTTCTTC.

This clone was detected once. This sequence joins TRBV3-1 (or the pseudogene TRBV3-2) and TRBJ1-3; 10 bases line up with TRBD1. CDR1 and CDR2 from the germline V gene are LGHDT and YNNKEL (reference sequence). Germline trimming cut 4 bases from V and 2 bases from J; bases unmatched to any gene: 14. The CDR3 is 19 residues long. In DNA form, the CDR3 reads TGTGCCAGCAGCCCCCGGGACAGGGGAGATCTGGCGGCTGGAAACACCATATATTTT. It codes for CASSPRDRGDLAAGNTIYF.

The chain is built from TRBV27 and TRBJ2-7; 8 bases fit TRBD2. The CDR3 has 18 residues. J lost 2 bases, V lost 3 bases, and 15 bases had no gene match. Per germline, CDR1 MNHEY and CDR2 SMNVEV (reference sequence). The CDR3 is CASSLFPPGGAMPYEQYF. CDR3 DNA: TGTGCCAGCAGTTTGTTTCCCCCCGGGGGGGCAATGCCCTACGAGCAGTACTTC.

The chain recombines TRBV6-5 with TRBJ1-2; D may be TRBD1 (5 bases). Germline V CDR1 and CDR2: MNHEY, SVGAGI. Trimming left V 2 bases short and J 3 bases short, with 10 bases between. This CDR3 comprises 14 residues. The CDR3 loop is CASSYRDRDYGYTF. The CDR3, as DNA: TGTGCCAGCAGTTACCGAGACAGAGACTATGGCTACACCTTC.

This clone turned up a few times. V gene TRBV19 combines with J gene TRBJ1-5; D might be TRBD1 (5 bases). The CDR3 extends over 15 amino acids. Trimming took off 4 bases at V and 6 bases at J, with 16 bases between the two ends. Germline V gene lookup returns CDR1 LNHDA and CDR2 SQIVND (reference sequence). The CDR3 coding sequence is TGTGCCAGTAGTACTACCGACAGCTATACTCAGCCCCAGCATTTT. Protein: CASSTTDSYTQPQHF.